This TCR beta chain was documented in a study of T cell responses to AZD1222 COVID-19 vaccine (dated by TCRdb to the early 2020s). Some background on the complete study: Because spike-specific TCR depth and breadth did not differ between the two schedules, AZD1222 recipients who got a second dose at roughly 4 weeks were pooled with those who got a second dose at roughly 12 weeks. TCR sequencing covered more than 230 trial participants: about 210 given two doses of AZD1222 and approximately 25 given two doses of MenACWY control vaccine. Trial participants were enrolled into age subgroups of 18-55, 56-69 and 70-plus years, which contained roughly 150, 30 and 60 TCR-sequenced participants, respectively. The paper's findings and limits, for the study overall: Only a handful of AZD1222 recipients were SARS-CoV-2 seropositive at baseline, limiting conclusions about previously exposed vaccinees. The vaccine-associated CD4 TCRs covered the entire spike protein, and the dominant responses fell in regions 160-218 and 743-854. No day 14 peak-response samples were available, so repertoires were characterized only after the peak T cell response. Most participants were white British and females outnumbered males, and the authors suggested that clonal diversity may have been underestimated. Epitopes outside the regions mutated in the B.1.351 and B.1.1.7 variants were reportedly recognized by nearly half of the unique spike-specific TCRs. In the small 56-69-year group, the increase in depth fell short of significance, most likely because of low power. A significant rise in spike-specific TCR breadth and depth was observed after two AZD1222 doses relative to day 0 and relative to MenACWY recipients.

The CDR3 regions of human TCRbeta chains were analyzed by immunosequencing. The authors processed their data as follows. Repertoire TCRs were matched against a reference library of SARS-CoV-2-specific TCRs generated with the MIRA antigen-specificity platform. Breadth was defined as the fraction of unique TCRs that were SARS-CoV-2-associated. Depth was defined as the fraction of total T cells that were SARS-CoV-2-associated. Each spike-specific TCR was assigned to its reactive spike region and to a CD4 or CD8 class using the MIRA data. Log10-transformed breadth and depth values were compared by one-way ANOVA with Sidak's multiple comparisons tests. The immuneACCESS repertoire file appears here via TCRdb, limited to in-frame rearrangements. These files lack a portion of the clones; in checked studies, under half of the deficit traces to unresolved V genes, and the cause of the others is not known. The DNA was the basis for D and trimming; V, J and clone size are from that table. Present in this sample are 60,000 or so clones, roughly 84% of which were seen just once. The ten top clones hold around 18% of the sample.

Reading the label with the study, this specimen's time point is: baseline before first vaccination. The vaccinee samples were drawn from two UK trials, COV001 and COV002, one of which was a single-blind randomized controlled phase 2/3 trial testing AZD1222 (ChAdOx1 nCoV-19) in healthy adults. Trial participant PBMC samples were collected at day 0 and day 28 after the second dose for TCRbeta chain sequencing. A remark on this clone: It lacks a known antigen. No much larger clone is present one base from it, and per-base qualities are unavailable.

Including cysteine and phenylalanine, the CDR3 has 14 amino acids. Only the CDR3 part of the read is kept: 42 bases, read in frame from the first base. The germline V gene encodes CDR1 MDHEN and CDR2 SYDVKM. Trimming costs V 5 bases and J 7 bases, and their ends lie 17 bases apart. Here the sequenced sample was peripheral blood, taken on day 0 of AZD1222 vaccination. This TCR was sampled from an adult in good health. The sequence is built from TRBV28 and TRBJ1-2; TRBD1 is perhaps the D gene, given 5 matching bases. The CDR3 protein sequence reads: CASSRITERGGYTF. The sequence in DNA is TGTGCCAGCAGTCGAATCACGGAGAGGGGTGGCTACACCTTC.